A single sample gave rise to the 20 T cell receptor beta chains below, sequenced in a study of cytomegalovirus exposure and HLA in healthy donors. Primers: 60 Vbeta forward and 13 Jbeta reverse. Assay used: immunoSEQ multiplex PCR; TCRdb lists only in-frame clones, some missing. The sample holds some 130,000 clones, approximately 80% seen once. Material for sequencing was PBMCs. The receptors here all came from a male donor in good health and CMV-seronegative.

The CDR3 bases are TGTGCCAGCACCCGACAGGGGGAACTTGGATACGGGGAGCTGTTTTTT. This translates into CASTRQGELGYGELFF. J is TRBJ2-2 and V is TRBV28; 9 bases line up with TRBD1. Germline V gives CDR1 MDHEN, CDR2 SYDVKM. V dropped 7 bases and J dropped 7; count of bases not matched to a gene: 13. There are 16 residues in the CDR3.

The chain joins TRBV28 to TRBJ1-5, with 8 nucleotides matching TRBD1. The CDR3 extends over 14 amino acids. Per germline, CDR1 MDHEN and CDR2 SYDVKM. V dropped 7 bases and J dropped 6; count of bases not matched to a gene: 8. The chain's CDR3 is CASTSGQGSQPQHF. CDR3 sequence (DNA): TGTGCCAGCACTTCCGGACAGGGTAGTCAGCCCCAGCATTTT.

The chain uses TRBV7-9 and TRBJ1-1; 7 bases align to TRBD1. Unmatched junction bases numbered 15, after V lost 6 bases and J lost 5 bases. The germline gives CDR1 SEHNR, CDR2 FQNEAQ (reference sequence). The length of the CDR3 is 16 residues. Written as DNA, the CDR3 is TGTGCCAGCAGACGTGACGACAGGGTTGAGTTTACTGAAGCTTTCTTT. This codes for CASRRDDRVEFTEAFF. The full variable domain, with the rest looked up from reference TRBV7-9 and TRBJ1-1, is DTGVSQNPRHKITKRGQNVTFRCDPISEHNRLYWYRQTLGQGPEFLTYFQNEAQLEKSRLLSDRFSAERPKGSFSTLEIQRTEQGDSAMYLCASRRDDRVEFTEAFFGQGTRLTVV.

J is TRBJ1-2 and V is TRBV6-5, with unresolved D. From germline, CDR1 is MNHEY and CDR2 SVGAGI. Trimming removed 10 bases from V and 4 bases from J, with 19 bases in between. There are 14 residues in the CDR3. The CDR3 sequence: CATISAIYFYGYTF. Here the CDR3 DNA reads TGTGCCACCATTTCCGCCATTTACTTCTATGGCTACACCTTC.

This clone was found once. The genes are TRBV27 and TRBJ2-1, with D perhaps matching TRBD1 (7 bases). CDR3 size: 14 residues. Trimming took 5 bases from V and 7 from J, leaving 15 bases between them. Germline assignment: CDR1 MNHEY and CDR2 SMNVEV (reference sequence). The CDR3 sequence: CASSQGGGKNEQFF. The CDR3 DNA reads as TGTGCCAGCAGTCAAGGGGGCGGGAAGAATGAGCAGTTCTTC.

The chain combines TRBV6-6 with TRBJ1-1; the match to TRBD1 covers 12 bases. The CDR3 runs to 16 residues. Per the germline V gene, CDR1 is MNHNY and CDR2 is SVGAGI (reference sequence). V lost 3 bases to trimming and J lost 1 base; unmatched junction nucleotides: 3. The CDR3 spells CASSYGTGGANTEAFF. The DNA of the CDR3 is TGTGCCAGCAGTTATGGGACAGGGGGCGCGAACACTGAAGCTTTCTTT.

This clone was picked up a small number of times. Sequence at one end of the junction differs from germline and may be a read error. The rearrangement joins TRBV5-4 to TRBJ2-3; 7 bases agree with TRBD1. This CDR3 has 15 amino acids. CDR1 is SGHNT and CDR2 is YYREEE in the germline V gene (reference sequence). The CDR3 reads CASSLDRTYTDTQYF. The CDR3 region has the DNA TGTGCCAGCAGTTTGGACAGGACGTACACAGATACGCAGTATTTT.

The V call is TRBV19, the J call TRBJ2-1; weak D call: TRBD1 (5 bases). The CDR3 is 14 amino acids. Germline CDR1 LNHDA, CDR2 SQIVND (reference sequence). V lost 2 bases, J lost 4 bases, and 9 bases lay in between. The CDR3 sequence: CASSIQDIYNEQFF. For the CDR3, the DNA is TGTGCCAGTAGTATACAGGACATATACAATGAGCAGTTCTTC.

The J gene is TRBJ1-1, the V gene TRBV13; 10 positions match TRBD1. Germline CDR1 PRHDT, CDR2 FYEKMQ (reference sequence). CDR3 length: 15 residues. J was trimmed by 4 bases and V by 2 bases; bases with no gene match: 4. Written as DNA, the CDR3 is TGTGCCAGCAGCTTACGTCGGACAGGGGGCACTGAAGCTTTCTTT. Its protein product is CASSLRRTGGTEAFF.

Judged by abundance, this clone is large. Distinct nucleotide sequences in the sample also encode this CDR3. This chain links TRBV4-1 with TRBJ1-5; a weak D match, TRBD1 (6 bases). V was clipped by 0 bases and J by 5 bases, with 14 bases between them. Germline V lookup: CDR1 MGHRA, CDR2 YSYEKL. This CDR3 has 16 residues. The CDR3: CASSQDFGRGDQPQHF. The DNA for the CDR3 is TGCGCCAGCAGCCAAGATTTTGGCAGGGGTGATCAGCCCCAGCATTTT.

The V and J genes are TRBV9 and TRBJ1-1; possibly TRBD1 for D (5 bases). CDR3 length: 15 residues. V dropped 3 bases and J dropped 6 bases, with 18 bases sitting between them. Germline V CDR1 and CDR2: SGDLS, YYNGEE. This CDR3 is CASSDRGGDRAEAFF. Written as DNA, the CDR3 is TGTGCCAGCAGCGATCGGGGAGGGGATAGGGCTGAAGCTTTCTTT.

J is TRBJ2-4 and V is TRBV2, with D uncertain. CDR1 and CDR2 (germline): SNHLY, FYNNEI. This CDR3 contains 10 residues. V was clipped by 3 bases and J by 15 bases, with 9 bases between them. The DNA for the CDR3 is TGTGCCAGCAGTGATAACGGCGGGTACTTC. Amino acids: CASSDNGGYF.

This rearrangement joins TRBV6-6 to TRBJ2-3, with a possible D match to TRBD2 (5 bases). Per germline, CDR1 MNHNY and CDR2 SVGAGI (reference sequence). The V end lost 0 bases, the J end lost 3 bases, and 7 bases lay between the germline ends. This CDR3 region has 14 residues. CDR3 nucleotides: TGTGCCAGCAGTTACTCGGGCGGGACAGATACGCAGTATTTT. This gives the protein CASSYSGGTDTQYF.

This chain's CDR3 is CASSIPLTGKAPLHF. The CDR3 DNA follows: TGTGCCAGCAGTATCCCGCTGACAGGGAAAGCACCCCTCCACTTT. The chain is built from TRBV28 and TRBJ1-6; TRBD1 agrees at 7 bases. Germline-derived CDR1 and CDR2 are MDHEN and SYDVKM. Trimming took 5 bases from V and 11 from J; bases not matched to a gene: 12. This CDR3 comprises 15 residues.

The V and J genes are TRBV4-2 and TRBJ2-1; TRBD2 aligns across 8 bases. The CDR3 is 17 amino acids. The junction had 9 bases not matched to a gene; V was cut back by 0 bases and J by 5 bases. Germline assignment: CDR1 LGHNA and CDR2 YNFKEQ. The CDR3 is CASSQDLWSGSDNEQFF. The CDR3 coding sequence is TGTGCCAGCAGCCAAGACTTGTGGAGCGGGAGCGACAATGAGCAGTTCTTC.

The chain combines TRBV10-3 with TRBJ1-5; weak D call: TRBD1 (6 bases). Germline V lookup: CDR1 ENHRY, CDR2 SYGVKD. The CDR3 totals 15 residues. The V and J ends lost 2 bases and 0 bases respectively, with 8 bases between them. CDR3 coding DNA: TGTGCCATCAGTGAGGGACAGTATAGCAATCAGCCCCAGCATTTT. This codes for CAISEGQYSNQPQHF.

This clone was seen only once. This rearrangement joins TRBV15 to TRBJ1-2, with 7 bases matching TRBD1. From germline, CDR1 is LNHNV and CDR2 YYDKDF (reference sequence). The CDR3 runs to 15 residues. V dropped 3 bases and J dropped 5; count of bases not matched to a gene: 9. CDR3 bases: TGTGCCACCAGCAGTAGGGTAGGGGGCAGGTATGGCTACACCTTC. Its translation: CATSSRVGGRYGYTF.

This clone was seen more than once but under ten times. The junction departs from germline at one end; a sequencing error may be responsible. V gene TRBV11-3 combines with J gene TRBJ2-1, with 10 bases fitting TRBD2. CDR1 SGHNT and CDR2 YENEEA come from the germline V gene. The CDR3 has 16 amino acids. The CDR3 loop is CASSLAGGSSYNEQFF. The CDR3 DNA follows: TGTGCCAGCAGTTTAGCGGGGGGAAGCTCCTACAATGAGCAGTTCTTC.

This chain uses TRBV5-4 with TRBJ1-4, with D possibly matching TRBD1 (5 bases). Trimming removed 0 bases from V and 0 bases from J, with 9 bases in between. Germline CDR1 reads SGHNT; CDR2 reads YYREEE (reference sequence). CDR3 size: 16 residues. CDR3 DNA sequence: TGTGCCAGCAGCTTGGGCAGGGTTCCAACTAATGAAAAACTGTTTTTT. It translates to CASSLGRVPTNEKLFF.

The chain recombines TRBV5-6 with TRBJ1-2, with 7 bases that match TRBD1. The J segment lost 0 bases and the V segment lost 5 bases, leaving 13 bases of the junction unmatched. The CDR3 contains 17 residues. Germline CDR1 is SGHDT and CDR2 is YYEEEE. The CDR3: CASRLLRTGLPNYGYTF. The DNA of the CDR3 is TGTGCCAGCAGATTACTTAGGACAGGCCTTCCTAACTATGGCTACACCTTC.